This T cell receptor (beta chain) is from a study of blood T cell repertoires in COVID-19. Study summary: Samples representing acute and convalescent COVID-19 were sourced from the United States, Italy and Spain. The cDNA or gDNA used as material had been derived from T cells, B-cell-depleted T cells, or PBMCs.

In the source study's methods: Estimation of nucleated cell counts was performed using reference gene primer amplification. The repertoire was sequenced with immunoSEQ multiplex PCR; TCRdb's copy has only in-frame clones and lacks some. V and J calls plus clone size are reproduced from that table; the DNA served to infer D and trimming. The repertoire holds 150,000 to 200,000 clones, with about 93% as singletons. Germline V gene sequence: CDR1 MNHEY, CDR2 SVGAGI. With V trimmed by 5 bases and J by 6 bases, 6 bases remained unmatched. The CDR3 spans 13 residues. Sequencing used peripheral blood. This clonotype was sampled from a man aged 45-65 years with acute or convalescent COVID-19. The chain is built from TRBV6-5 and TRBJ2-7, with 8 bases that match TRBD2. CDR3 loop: CASSTGTSREQYF. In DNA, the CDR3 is TGTGCCAGCAGTACCGGGACTAGTCGCGAGCAGTACTTC.